Listed below are T cell receptor beta chains from one sample, sequenced in a study of CD8+CD57+ T cells in acquired aplastic anemia. From the reads, TCRdb called clonotypes with MiXCR, one entry per CDR3 protein. Seen here are approximately 220,000 distinct CDR3 sequences, around 45% observed once, and the top ten hold roughly 8%. Sequenced sample: sorted CD4+, CD8+, or CD8+CD57+ T cells (not recorded which) from PBMCs. Receptor source: a human donor with aplastic anemia. Each CDR3 is given with its conserved first and last residue. Fields, in order: J gene, clone size, D gene, V gene, CDR3 protein, CDR3 DNA. D genes are given only for firm matches. Size is omitted from some rows. Given values are once, few, many or a class for expanded clones.

TRBJ1-5,many,.,TRBV7-9,CASSLGPRGAQPQHF,TGTGCCAGCAGCTTAGGGCCGCGGGGTGCGCAGCCCCAGCATTTT
TRBJ1-1,many,TRBD1,TRBV6-5,CASSRDRVKAFF,TGTGCCAGCAGTAGGGACAGGGTTAAAGCTTTCTTT
TRBJ1-5,.,.,TRBV24-1,CATSDRGQPQHF,TGTGCCACTAGTGACCGGGGTCAGCCCCAGCATTTT
TRBJ2-7,.,.,TRBV7-9,CAGSPSWGRDEQYF,TGTGCCGGCAGCCCCTCGTGGGGTAGGGACGAGCAGTACTTC
TRBJ2-7,many,TRBD2,TRBV3-1,CASSQTGTRFYEQYF,TGTGCCAGCAGCCAAACCGGGACTAGATTCTACGAGCAGTACTTC
TRBJ1-1,.,TRBD1,TRBV6-6,CASRALGQGNTEAFF,TGTGCCAGCAGGGCTCTGGGACAGGGGAACACTGAAGCTTTCTTT
TRBJ1-2,.,.,TRBV2,CASSGRRQSYGYTF,TGTGCCAGCAGTGGACGCCGACAGAGCTATGGCTACACCTTC
TRBJ1-6,.,TRBD1,TRBV19,CASSGTGYRSPLHF,TGTGCCAGTAGCGGGACAGGCTATCGGTCACCCCTCCACTTT
TRBJ2-3,many,.,TRBV4-1,CASSQASVDTQYF,TGCGCCAGCAGCCAGGCTAGCGTAGATACGCAGTATTTT
TRBJ1-1,.,.,TRBV25-1,CASSLLPHKGGGEAFF,TGTGCCAGCAGTTTACTCCCCCACAAGGGAGGAGGTGAAGCTTTCTTT
TRBJ2-7,.,TRBD1,TRBV7-2,CASSLGQGAPYEQYF,TGTGCCAGCAGCTTGGGACAGGGGGCCCCCTACGAGCAGTACTTC
TRBJ2-7,.,.,TRBV19,CASSIVGDGSYEQYF,TGTGCCAGTAGTATAGTAGGAGACGGATCTTACGAGCAGTACTTC
TRBJ1-5,many,.,TRBV20-1,CSAQQGSEHQPQHF,TGCAGTGCTCAACAGGGATCGGAACATCAGCCCCAGCATTTT
TRBJ2-1,.,.,TRBV25-1,CASSEFVGYNEQFF,TGTGCCAGCAGTGAATTCGTCGGCTACAATGAGCAGTTCTTC
TRBJ2-2,.,TRBD1,TRBV29-1,CSVEGRGQGDTFF,TGCAGCGTTGAAGGACGGGGCCAGGGGGACACGTTTTTT
TRBJ2-3,.,TRBD2,TRBV10-2,CASCRTSGRDTQYF,TGCGCCAGCTGTCGGACTAGCGGGAGAGATACGCAGTATTTT
TRBJ2-3,.,TRBD1,TRBV9,CASRGQGPYTDTQYF,TGTGCCAGCAGGGGACAGGGGCCTTATACAGATACACAGTATTTT
TRBJ1-3,many,TRBD1,TRBV9,CASSALLDRGYGNTIYF,TGTGCCAGCAGCGCCTTATTAGACAGGGGTTATGGAAACACCATATATTTT
TRBJ2-3,.,TRBD2,TRBV10-2,CASRHGLAGRGTQYF,TGCGCCAGCAGACACGGACTAGCGGGACGGGGTACGCAGTATTTT
TRBJ2-1,many,TRBD2,TRBV20-1,CSATRTSGRTAYNEQFF,TGCAGTGCTACCCGGACTAGCGGGCGTACAGCCTACAATGAGCAGTTCTTC
TRBJ2-1,many,.,TRBV4-1,CASSQDLKDEQFF,TGCGCCAGCAGCCAAGATCTTAAGGATGAGCAGTTCTTC
TRBJ2-7,.,.,TRBV15,CATSRGTASYEQYF,TGTGCCACCAGCAGAGGGACAGCGTCCTACGAGCAGTACTTC
TRBJ1-2,many,.,TRBV10-3,CAISEERATHGYTF,TGTGCCATCAGTGAAGAAAGGGCCACGCATGGCTACACCTTC
TRBJ1-3,few,TRBD1,TRBV6-5,CASSLDRGRVSPGNTIYF,TGTGCCAGCAGTTTGGACAGGGGGCGAGTTTCTCCTGGAAACACCATATATTTT
TRBJ1-2,.,.,TRBV29-1,CSVEVGGYGYTF,TGCAGCGTTGAGGTGGGGGGCTATGGCTACACCTTC
TRBJ2-2,many,.,TRBV2,CATRRGYTGELFF,TGTGCCACTAGAAGGGGGTACACCGGGGAGCTGTTTTTT
TRBJ2-3,few,.,TRBV7-3,CASSLTSGTSTDTQYF,TGTGCCAGCAGCTTAACCTCCGGTACTAGCACAGATACGCAGTATTTT
TRBJ2-6,.,.,TRBV2,CASSEAFLGWISGANVLTF,TGTGCCAGCAGTGAAGCATTTCTTGGTTGGATCTCTGGGGCCAACGTTCTGACTTTC
TRBJ1-2,many,.,TRBV7-9,CASSSASDNYGYTF,TGTGCCAGCAGCTCGGCCTCAGATAACTATGGCTACACCTTC
TRBJ1-1,many,.,TRBV29-1,CSVPKGDTEAFF,TGCAGCGTACCGAAAGGGGACACTGAAGCTTTCTTT
TRBJ1-2,.,.,TRBV7-9,CASSLGTSGYGYTF,TGTGCCAGCAGCCTGGGAACCTCAGGCTATGGCTACACCTTC
TRBJ2-7,many,.,TRBV4-1,CASSPTGVPYEQYF,TGCGCCAGCAGCCCGACCGGGGTACCCTACGAGCAGTACTTC
TRBJ2-1,few,TRBD2,TRBV7-8,CASSLGLAGHNEQFF,TGTGCCAGCAGCCTGGGACTAGCGGGGCACAATGAGCAGTTCTTC
TRBJ1-5,.,.,TRBV24-1,CATKDRLLGNQPQHF,TGTGCCACCAAAGACAGGCTGTTAGGCAATCAGCCCCAGCATTTT
TRBJ1-1,.,.,TRBV19,CASTVGYGTEAFF,TGTGCCAGTACCGTGGGGTATGGCACTGAAGCTTTCTTT
TRBJ2-1,.,TRBD2,TRBV15,CATSPRASGRADEQFF,TGTGCCACCAGCCCCCGGGCTAGCGGGAGGGCCGATGAGCAGTTCTTC
TRBJ1-2,.,.,TRBV15,CATSSPFNYGYTF,TGTGCCACCAGCAGCCCCTTTAACTATGGCTACACCTTC
TRBJ1-2,.,.,TRBV5-1,CASSLLAGGYTF,TGCGCCAGCAGCTTGCTAGCGGGAGGCTACACCTTC
TRBJ1-3,.,.,TRBV10-3,CAARDTYSGNTIYF,TGTGCCGCCCGGGACACCTACTCTGGAAACACCATATATTTT
TRBJ2-7,.,.,TRBV7-2,CASSFSGAGAEQYF,TGTGCCAGCAGCTTCTCGGGGGCGGGAGCCGAGCAGTACTTC
TRBJ1-2,many,.,TRBV7-2,CASSLGARGYGYTF,TGTGCCAGCAGCTTAGGGGCCAGGGGCTATGGCTACACCTTC
TRBJ2-7,few,.,TRBV2,CASRSGPNLVEQYF,TGTGCCAGCAGATCCGGGCCTAACCTAGTGGAGCAGTACTTC
TRBJ2-2,.,TRBD1,TRBV28,CASSFVQLGQRLAGELFF,TGTGCCAGCAGTTTCGTTCAGTTGGGACAGCGGCTCGCCGGGGAGCTGTTTTTT
TRBJ2-1,.,TRBD1,TRBV7-8,CASSPEPGQGYNEQFF,TGTGCCAGCAGCCCGGAACCGGGACAGGGGTACAATGAGCAGTTCTTC
TRBJ2-6,.,TRBD1,TRBV28,CASSQGQGAPGANVLTF,TGTGCCAGCAGTCAAGGACAGGGGGCGCCTGGGGCCAACGTCCTGACTTTC
TRBJ1-1,.,.,TRBV9,CASSVVPGGEAFF,TGTGCCAGCAGCGTAGTGCCGGGTGGGGAAGCTTTCTTT
TRBJ1-5,.,.,TRBV10-3,CAIGGTRQPQHF,TGTGCCATCGGGGGGACTCGACAGCCCCAGCATTTT
TRBJ1-3,many,.,TRBV6-6,CASQTSTDGNTIYF,TGTGCCAGCCAAACTTCGACAGACGGAAACACCATATATTTT
TRBJ1-1,.,.,TRBV20-1,CSAASVKDMNTEAFF,TGCAGTGCTGCTTCCGTGAAAGATATGAACACTGAAGCTTTCTTT
TRBJ1-2,once,.,TRBV7-9,CASSRSSGGYTF,TGTGCCAGCAGCCGCTCGTCCGGTGGCTACACCTTC
TRBJ1-4,.,TRBD1,TRBV28,CASSRGQKVNEKLFF,TGTGCCAGCAGTCGGGGACAGAAAGTTAATGAAAAACTGTTTTTT
TRBJ1-1,.,TRBD1,TRBV15,CATSRGQRYNTEAFF,TGTGCCACCAGCAGGGGACAGCGATACAACACTGAAGCTTTCTTT
TRBJ2-1,many,.,TRBV5-1,CASSLEGNEQFF,TGTGCCAGCAGCTTAGAAGGGAATGAGCAGTTCTTC